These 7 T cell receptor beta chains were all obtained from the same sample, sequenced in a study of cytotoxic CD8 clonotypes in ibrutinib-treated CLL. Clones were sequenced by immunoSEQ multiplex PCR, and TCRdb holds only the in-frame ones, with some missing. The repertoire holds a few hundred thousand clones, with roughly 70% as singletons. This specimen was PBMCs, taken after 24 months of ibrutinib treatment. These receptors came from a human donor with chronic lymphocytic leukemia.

In DNA, the CDR3 is TGTGCCAGCTCAGGAGATGCAGATTCACCCCTCCACTTT. Its protein is CASSGDADSPLHF. The genes are TRBV18 and TRBJ1-6; D uncertain. CDR1 and CDR2 from the germline V gene are KGHSH and LQKENI. The V gene lost 5 bases and the J gene lost 8 bases, with 10 bases spanning the gap. The CDR3 length is 13 residues.

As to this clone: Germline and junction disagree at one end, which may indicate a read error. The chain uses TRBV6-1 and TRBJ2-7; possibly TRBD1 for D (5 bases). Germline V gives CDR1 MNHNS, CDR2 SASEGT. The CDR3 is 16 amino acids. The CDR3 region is CAGSAPSKDTTYEQYF. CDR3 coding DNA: TGTGCCGGCAGTGCGCCCTCGAAGGACACCACCTACGAGCAGTACTTC.

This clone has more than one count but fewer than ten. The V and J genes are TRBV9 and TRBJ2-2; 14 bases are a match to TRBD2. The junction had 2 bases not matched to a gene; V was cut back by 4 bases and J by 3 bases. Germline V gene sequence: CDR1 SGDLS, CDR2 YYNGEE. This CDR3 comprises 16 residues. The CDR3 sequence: CASSRLAGGDTGELFF. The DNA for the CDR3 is TGTGCCAGCAGCCGACTAGCGGGAGGGGACACCGGGGAGCTGTTTTTT.

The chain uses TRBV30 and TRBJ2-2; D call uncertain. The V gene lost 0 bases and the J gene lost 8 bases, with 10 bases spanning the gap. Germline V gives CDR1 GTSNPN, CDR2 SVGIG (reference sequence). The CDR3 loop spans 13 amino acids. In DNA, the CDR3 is TGTGCCTGGAGTGTATTCAGCCCGGGGGAGCTGTTTTTT. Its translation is CAWSVFSPGELFF.

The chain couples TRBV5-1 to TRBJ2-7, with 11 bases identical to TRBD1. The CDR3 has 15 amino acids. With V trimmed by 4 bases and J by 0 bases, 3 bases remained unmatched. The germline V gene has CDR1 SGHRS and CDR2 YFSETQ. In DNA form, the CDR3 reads TGCGCCAGCAGCGGCGGACAGGGGGCCTCCTACGAGCAGTACTTC. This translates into CASSGGQGASYEQYF.

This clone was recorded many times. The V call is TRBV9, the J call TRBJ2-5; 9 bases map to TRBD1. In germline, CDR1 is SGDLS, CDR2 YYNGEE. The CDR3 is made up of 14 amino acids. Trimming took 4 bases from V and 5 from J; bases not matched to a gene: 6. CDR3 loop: CASSLGTGRETQYF. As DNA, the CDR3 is TGTGCCAGCAGCCTCGGGACAGGGAGGGAGACCCAGTACTTC.

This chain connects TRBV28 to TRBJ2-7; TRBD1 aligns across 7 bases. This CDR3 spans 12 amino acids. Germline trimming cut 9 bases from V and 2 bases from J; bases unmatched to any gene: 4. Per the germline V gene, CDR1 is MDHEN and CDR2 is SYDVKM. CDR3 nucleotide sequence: TGTGCCAGTTCGACAGGGCCCTACGAGCAGTACTTC. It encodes CASSTGPYEQYF.